Presented here are 3 T cell receptor beta chains from one specimen sequenced in a study of T cells in women clearing cervical HPV infection. TCRdb's table, derived via immunoSEQ multiplex PCR, lists solely in-frame clones and lacks some. The sample has 20,000 to 25,000 clones. Source material: blood buffy coat. The receptors shown here come from a woman aged 18 to 75 with a cervical HPV16 infection that either progressed to CIN3+ or cleared (not recorded which).

About this clone itself: The read stops 3 residues short of the end of the CDR3; the missing end is completed from the germline J gene. The J gene is TRBJ1-2, the V gene TRBV19; 11 nucleotides agree with TRBD1. The CDR3 covers 15 residues. The germline CDR1 and CDR2 sequences are LNHDA and SQIVND (reference sequence). The sequenced CDR3 bases are TGTGCCAGTACCCGAGGGACAGGGGGTACAGATACC. This encodes CASTRGTGGTDT. The whole CDR3 sequence reads CASTRGTGGTDTYTF. The full variable domain, with the rest looked up from reference TRBV19 and TRBJ1-2, is DGGITQSPKYLFRKEGQNVTLSCEQNLNHDAMYWYRQDPGQGLRLIYYSQIVNDFQKGDIAEGYSVSREKKESFPLTVTSAQKNPTAFYLCASTRGTGGTDTYTFGSGTRLTVV.

A word on this clone: The read ends 3 residues early relative to the CDR3; the germline J gene fills the gap. This chain links TRBV19 with TRBJ2-3; 11 nucleotides align to TRBD1. The germline V gene encodes CDR1 LNHDA and CDR2 SQIVND (reference sequence). There are 16 residues in the CDR3. The DNA read from the CDR3 is TGTGCCAGTAGTATCGCCGGGACAGGGGGTACGGAGACG. The encoded protein is CASSIAGTGGTET. The entire CDR3 protein is CASSIAGTGGTETQYF.

In regard to this clone: The sequence runs out 3 residues before the end of the CDR3; the remainder is reconstructed from the germline J gene. The chain has TRBV5-8 and TRBJ1-6, with a weak D call TRBD1 (6 bases). CDR1 and CDR2 from the germline V gene are SGHTS and YDEGEE. The CDR3 is 15 amino acids. The V end was cut by 4 bases, the J end by 12 bases, with 20 bases between. The CDR3 sequence: CASSRGQGGTGPLHF. The sequenced CDR3 bases are TGTGCCAGCAGCCGGGGACAAGGCGGCACGGGACCC.